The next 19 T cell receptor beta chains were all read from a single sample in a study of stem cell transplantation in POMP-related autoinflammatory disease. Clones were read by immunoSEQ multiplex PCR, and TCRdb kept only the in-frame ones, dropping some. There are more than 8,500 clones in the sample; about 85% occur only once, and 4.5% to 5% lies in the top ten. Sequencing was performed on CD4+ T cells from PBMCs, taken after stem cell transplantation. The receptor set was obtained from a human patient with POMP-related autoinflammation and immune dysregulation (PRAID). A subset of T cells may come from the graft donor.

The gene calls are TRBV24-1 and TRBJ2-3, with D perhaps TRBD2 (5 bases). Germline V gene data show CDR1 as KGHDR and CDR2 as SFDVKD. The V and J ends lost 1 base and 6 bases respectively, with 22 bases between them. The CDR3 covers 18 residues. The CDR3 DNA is TGTGCCACCAGTGATTTCACGCCCCGGGCGGAGGTCGGCGATACGCAGTATTTT. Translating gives CATSDFTPRAEVGDTQYF.

The DNA for the CDR3 is TGTGCCAGCAGGGGGGGTCTAAGGAATGAGCAGTTCTTC. As protein: CASRGGLRNEQFF. This chain joins TRBV6-5 and TRBJ2-1; TRBD2 is a possible D gene (6 bases). This CDR3 is 13 amino acids long. CDR1 is MNHEY and CDR2 is SVGAGI in the germline V gene. Trimming pared 6 bases from V and 7 bases from J, leaving 13 bases between.

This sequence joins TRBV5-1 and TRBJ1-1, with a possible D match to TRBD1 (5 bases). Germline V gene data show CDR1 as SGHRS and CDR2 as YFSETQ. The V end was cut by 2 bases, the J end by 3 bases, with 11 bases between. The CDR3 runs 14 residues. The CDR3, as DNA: TGCGCCAGCAGCTTTAAGGGGTGGGACACTGAAGCTTTCTTT. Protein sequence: CASSFKGWDTEAFF.

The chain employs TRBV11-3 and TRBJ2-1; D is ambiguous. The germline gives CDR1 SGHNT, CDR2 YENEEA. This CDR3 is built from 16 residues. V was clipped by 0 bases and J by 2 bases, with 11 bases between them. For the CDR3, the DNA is TGTGCCAGCAGCTTAGAACCCCGACCGGCCTACAATGAGCAGTTCTTC. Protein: CASSLEPRPAYNEQFF.

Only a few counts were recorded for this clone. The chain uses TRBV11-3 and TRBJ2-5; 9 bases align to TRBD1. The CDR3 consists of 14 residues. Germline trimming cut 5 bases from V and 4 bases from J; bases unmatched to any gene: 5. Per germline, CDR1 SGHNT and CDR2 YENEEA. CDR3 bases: TGTGCCAGCAGCATTGGACAGGGGAGAGAGACCCAGTACTTC. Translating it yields CASSIGQGRETQYF.

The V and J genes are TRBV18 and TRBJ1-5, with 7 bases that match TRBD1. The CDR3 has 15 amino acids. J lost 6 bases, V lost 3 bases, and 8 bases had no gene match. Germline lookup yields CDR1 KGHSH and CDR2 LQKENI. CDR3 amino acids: CASSPQGGEGQPQHF. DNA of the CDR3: TGTGCCAGCTCACCGCAGGGGGGAGAGGGTCAGCCCCAGCATTTT.

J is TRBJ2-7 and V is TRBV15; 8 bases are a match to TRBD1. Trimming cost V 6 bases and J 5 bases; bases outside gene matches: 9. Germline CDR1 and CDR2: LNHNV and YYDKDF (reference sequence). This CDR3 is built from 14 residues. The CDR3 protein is CATSFRQGSHEQYF. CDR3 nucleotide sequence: TGTGCCACCAGTTTTCGACAGGGGAGCCACGAGCAGTACTTC.

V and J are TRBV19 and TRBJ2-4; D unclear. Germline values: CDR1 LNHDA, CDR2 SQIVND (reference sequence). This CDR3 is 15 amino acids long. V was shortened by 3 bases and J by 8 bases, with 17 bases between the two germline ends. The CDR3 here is CASSIAVTKAYIQYF. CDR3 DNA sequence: TGTGCCAGTAGTATCGCAGTCACGAAAGCTTACATTCAGTACTTC.

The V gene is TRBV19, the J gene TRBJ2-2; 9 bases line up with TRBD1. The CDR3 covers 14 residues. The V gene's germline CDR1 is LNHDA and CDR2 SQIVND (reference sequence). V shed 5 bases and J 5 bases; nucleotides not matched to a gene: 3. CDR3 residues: CASSVQGATGELFF. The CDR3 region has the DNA TGTGCCAGTAGTGTACAGGGGGCGACCGGGGAGCTGTTTTTT.

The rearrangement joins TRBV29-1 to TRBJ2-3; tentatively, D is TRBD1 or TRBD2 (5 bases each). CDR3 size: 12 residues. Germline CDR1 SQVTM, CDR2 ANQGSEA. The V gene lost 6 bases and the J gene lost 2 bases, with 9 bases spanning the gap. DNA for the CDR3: TGCAGCGTGGGGACGGTCACAGATACGCAGTATTTT. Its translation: CSVGTVTDTQYF.

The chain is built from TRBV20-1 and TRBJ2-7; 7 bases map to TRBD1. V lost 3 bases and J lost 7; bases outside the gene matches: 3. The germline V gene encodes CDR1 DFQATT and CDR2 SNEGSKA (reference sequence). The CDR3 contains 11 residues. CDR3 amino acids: CSASRGSEQYF. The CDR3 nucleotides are TGCAGTGCTAGCAGGGGGTCGGAGCAGTACTTC.

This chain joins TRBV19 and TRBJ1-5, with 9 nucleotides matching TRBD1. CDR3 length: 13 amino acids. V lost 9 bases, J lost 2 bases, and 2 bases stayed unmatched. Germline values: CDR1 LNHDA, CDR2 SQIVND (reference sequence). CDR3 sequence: CASRDRGNQPQHF. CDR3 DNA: TGTGCCAGCCGGGACAGGGGCAATCAGCCCCAGCATTTT.

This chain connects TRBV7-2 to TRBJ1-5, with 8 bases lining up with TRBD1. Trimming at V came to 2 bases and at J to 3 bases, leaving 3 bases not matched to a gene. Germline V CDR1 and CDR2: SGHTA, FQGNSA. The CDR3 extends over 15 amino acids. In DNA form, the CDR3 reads TGTGCCAGCAGCTTAAGCAGGGGGCTCAATCAGCCCCAGCATTTT. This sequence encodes CASSLSRGLNQPQHF.

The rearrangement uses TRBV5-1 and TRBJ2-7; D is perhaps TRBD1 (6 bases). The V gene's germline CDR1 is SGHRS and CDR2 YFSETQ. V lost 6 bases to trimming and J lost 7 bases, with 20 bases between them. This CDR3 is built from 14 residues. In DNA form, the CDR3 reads TGCGCCAGCAATTACGGCAGGGGCGCGGATGAGCAGTACTTC. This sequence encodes CASNYGRGADEQYF.

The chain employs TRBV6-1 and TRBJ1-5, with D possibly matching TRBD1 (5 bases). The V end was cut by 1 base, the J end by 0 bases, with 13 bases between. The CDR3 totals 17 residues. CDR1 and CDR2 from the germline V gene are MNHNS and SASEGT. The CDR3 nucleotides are TGTGCCAGCAGTGAAGTTAGGGGCCCCTATAGCAATCAGCCCCAGCATTTT. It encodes CASSEVRGPYSNQPQHF.

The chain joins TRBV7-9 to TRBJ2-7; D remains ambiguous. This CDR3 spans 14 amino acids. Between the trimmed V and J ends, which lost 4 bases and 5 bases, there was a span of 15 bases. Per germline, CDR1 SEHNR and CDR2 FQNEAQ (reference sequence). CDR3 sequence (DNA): TGTGCCAGCAGCTCCCTGTACCACGCGGACGAGCAGTACTTC. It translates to CASSSLYHADEQYF.

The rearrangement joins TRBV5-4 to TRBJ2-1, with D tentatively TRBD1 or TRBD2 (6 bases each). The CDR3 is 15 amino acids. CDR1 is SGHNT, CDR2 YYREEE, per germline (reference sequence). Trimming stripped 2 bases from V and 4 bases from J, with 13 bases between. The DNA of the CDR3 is TGTGCCAGCAGCTTACCGGGGGCTGGTTACAATGAGCAGTTCTTC. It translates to CASSLPGAGYNEQFF.

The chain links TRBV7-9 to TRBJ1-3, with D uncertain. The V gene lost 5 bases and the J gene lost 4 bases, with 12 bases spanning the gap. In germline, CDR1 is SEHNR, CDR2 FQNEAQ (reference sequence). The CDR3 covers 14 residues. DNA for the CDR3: TGTGCCAGCAGCCAGGACTTTGCCGGAAACACCATATATTTT. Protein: CASSQDFAGNTIYF.

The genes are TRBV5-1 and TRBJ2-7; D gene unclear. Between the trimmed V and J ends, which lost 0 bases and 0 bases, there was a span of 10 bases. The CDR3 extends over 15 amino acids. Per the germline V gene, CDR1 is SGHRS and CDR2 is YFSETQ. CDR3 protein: CASSLDPRSSYEQYF. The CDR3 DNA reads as TGCGCCAGCAGCTTGGACCCCAGGAGCTCCTACGAGCAGTACTTC.